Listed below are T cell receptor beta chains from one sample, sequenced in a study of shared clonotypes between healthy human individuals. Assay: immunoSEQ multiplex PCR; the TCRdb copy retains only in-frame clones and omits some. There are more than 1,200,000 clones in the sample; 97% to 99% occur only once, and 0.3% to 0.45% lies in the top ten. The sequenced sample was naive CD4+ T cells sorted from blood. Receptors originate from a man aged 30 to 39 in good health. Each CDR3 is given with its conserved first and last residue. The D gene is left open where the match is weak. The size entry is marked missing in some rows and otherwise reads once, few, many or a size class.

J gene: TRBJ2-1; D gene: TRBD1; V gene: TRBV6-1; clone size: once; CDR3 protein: CASRAPGGSYNEQFF; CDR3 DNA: TGTGCCAGCAGAGCACCAGGGGGATCCTACAATGAGCAGTTCTTC
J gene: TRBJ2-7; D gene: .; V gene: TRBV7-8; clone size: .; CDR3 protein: CASQLDRLIYEQYF; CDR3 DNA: TGTGCCAGCCAGCTGGACCGCCTGATCTACGAGCAGTACTTC
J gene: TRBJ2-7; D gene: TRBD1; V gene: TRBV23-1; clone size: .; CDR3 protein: CASSQSYRGDEQYF; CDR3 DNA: TGCGCCAGCAGTCAATCGTACAGGGGGGACGAGCAGTACTTC
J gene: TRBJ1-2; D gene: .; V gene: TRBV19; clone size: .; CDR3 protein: CASSMDGPNYGYTF; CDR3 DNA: TGTGCCAGTAGTATGGACGGTCCGAACTATGGCTACACCTTC
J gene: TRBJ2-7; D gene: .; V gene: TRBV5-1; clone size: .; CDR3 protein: CASSTVLSGFGYEQYF; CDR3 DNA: TGCGCCAGCAGCACAGTTTTGTCAGGGTTTGGCTACGAGCAGTACTTC
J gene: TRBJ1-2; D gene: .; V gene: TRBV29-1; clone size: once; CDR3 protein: CSVSGRFIYGYTF; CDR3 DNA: TGCAGCGTTTCTGGACGGTTTATCTATGGCTACACCTTC
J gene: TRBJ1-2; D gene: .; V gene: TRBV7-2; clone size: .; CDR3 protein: CASSLESPWFRGGAHGF; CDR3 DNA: TGTGCCAGCAGCTTAGAATCCCCCTGGTTTAGGGGGGGCGCACATGGATTC
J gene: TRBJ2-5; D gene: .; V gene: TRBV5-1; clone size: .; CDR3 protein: CASSLTGTPGIETQYF; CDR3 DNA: TGCGCCAGCAGCCTCACCGGGACACCGGGTATAGAGACCCAGTACTTC
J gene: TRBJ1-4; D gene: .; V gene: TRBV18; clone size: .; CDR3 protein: CASSPDTENEKLFF; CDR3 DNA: TGTGCCAGCTCACCCGACACAGAGAATGAAAAACTGTTTTTT
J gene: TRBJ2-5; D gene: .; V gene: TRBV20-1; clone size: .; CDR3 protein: CSPWREETQYF; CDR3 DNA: TGCAGCCCGTGGCGGGAAGAGACCCAGTACTTC
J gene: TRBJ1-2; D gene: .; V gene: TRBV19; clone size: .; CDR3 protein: CASSIRENGYTF; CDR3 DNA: TGTGCCAGTAGTATTCGGGAGAATGGCTACACCTTC
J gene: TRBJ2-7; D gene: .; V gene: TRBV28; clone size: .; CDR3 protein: CASSSIRVRVNEQYF; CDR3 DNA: TGTGCCAGCAGTTCCATTCGGGTCCGGGTCAACGAGCAGTACTTC
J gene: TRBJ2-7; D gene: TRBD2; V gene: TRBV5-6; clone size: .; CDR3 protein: CASSFRLAGDQTYEQYF; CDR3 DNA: TGTGCCAGCAGCTTCAGACTAGCGGGGGATCAAACCTACGAGCAGTACTTC
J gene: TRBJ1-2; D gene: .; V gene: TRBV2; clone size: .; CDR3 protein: CASNYGSGYTF; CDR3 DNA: TGTGCCAGCAATTACGGGAGTGGCTACACCTTC
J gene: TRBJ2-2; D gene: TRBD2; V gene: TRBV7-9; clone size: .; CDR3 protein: CASSSRTLAGGSTGELFF; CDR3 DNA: TGTGCCAGCAGCTCCCGGACACTAGCGGGAGGGAGCACCGGGGAGCTGTTTTTT
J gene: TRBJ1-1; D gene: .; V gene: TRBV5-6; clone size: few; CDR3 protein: CASSLGRGTEAFF; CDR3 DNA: TGTGCCAGCAGCTTAGGACGGGGCACTGAAGCTTTCTTT
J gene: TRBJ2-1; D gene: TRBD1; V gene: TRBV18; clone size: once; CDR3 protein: CASSPLIPGTGGFLRSYNEQFF; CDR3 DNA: TGTGCCAGCTCACCACTGATCCCCGGGACAGGGGGGTTCCTCCGGTCCTACAATGAGCAGTTCTTC
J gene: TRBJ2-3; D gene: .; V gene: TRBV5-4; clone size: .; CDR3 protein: CASSLGPSDTDTQYF; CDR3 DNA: TGTGCCAGCAGCTTGGGCCCTAGTGACACAGATACGCAGTATTTT
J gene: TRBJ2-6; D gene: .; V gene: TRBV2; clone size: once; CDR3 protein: CASTESSGANVLTF; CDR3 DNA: TGTGCCAGCACGGAGAGCTCTGGGGCCAACGTCCTGACTTTC
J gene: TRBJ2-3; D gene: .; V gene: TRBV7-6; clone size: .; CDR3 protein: CASSLSTDTQYF; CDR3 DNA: TGTGCCAGCAGCTTAAGCACAGATACGCAGTATTTT
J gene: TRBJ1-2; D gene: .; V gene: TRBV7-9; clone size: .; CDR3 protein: CASSLSGWGTDYGYTF; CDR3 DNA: TGTGCCAGCAGCTTATCTGGGTGGGGGACGGACTATGGCTACACCTTC
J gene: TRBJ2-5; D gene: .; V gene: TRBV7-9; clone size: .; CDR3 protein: CASSLRLMQETQYF; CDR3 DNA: TGTGCCAGCAGCTTAAGACTGATGCAAGAGACCCAGTACTTC
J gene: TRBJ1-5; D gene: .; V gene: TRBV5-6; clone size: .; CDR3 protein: CAIRTDRRNSNQPQHF; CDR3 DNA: TGTGCCATCCGGACTGATAGACGGAATAGCAATCAGCCCCAGCATTTT
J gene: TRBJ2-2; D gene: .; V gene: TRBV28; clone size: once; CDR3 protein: CASSWVRVDTGELFF; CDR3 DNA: TGTGCCAGCAGTTGGGTCAGGGTAGACACCGGGGAGCTGTTTTTT
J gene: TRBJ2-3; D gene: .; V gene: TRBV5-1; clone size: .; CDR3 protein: CASSTQGTDTQYF; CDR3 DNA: TGCGCCAGCAGCACACAGGGAACAGATACGCAGTATTTT
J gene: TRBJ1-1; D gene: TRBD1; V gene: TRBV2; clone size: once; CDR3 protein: CATSGTGSTEAFF; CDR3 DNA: TGTGCCACCTCCGGGACAGGGTCGACTGAAGCTTTCTTT
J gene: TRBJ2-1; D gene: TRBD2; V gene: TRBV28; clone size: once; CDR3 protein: CASSLPGTKQFF; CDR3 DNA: TGTGCCAGCAGTTTACCCGGGACTAAGCAGTTCTTC
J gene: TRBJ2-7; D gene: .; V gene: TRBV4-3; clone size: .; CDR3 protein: CASSQDRSGWSYEQYF; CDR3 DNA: TGCGCCAGCAGCCAAGATCGGTCGGGCTGGAGCTACGAGCAGTACTTC
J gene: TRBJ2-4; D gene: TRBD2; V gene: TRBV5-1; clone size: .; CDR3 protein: CASSREGDIQYF; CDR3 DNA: TGCGCCAGCAGTCGGGAGGGGGACATTCAGTACTTC
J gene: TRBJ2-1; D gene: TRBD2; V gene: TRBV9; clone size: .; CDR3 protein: CASSVGKAGSHNEQFF; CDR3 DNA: TGTGCCAGCAGCGTAGGGAAAGCGGGAAGCCACAATGAGCAGTTCTTC
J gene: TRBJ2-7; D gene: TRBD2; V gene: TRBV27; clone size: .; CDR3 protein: CASSSRPAGGTYEQYF; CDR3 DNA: TGTGCCAGCAGTTCCCGCCCTGCGGGAGGCACCTACGAGCAGTACTTC
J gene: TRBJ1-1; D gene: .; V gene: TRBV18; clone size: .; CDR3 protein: CASSPAHEGAFF; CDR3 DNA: TGTGCCAGCTCACCAGCACATGAGGGAGCTTTCTTT
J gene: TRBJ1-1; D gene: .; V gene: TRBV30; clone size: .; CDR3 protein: CASRTLSGYTEAFF; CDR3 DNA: TGTGCCTCCCGAACGTTGTCAGGGTACACTGAAGCTTTCTTT
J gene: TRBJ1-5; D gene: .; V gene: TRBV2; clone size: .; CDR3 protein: CAISGEVDQPQHF; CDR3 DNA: TGTGCCATCTCGGGTGAGGTCGATCAGCCCCAGCATTTT
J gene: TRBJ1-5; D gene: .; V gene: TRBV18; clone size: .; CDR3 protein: CASSVGSNQPQHF; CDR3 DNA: TGTGCCAGCTCCGTAGGTAGCAATCAGCCCCAGCATTTT
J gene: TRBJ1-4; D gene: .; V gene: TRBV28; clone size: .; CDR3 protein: CASSRVGGTNEKLFF; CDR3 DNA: TGTGCCAGCAGTAGGGTAGGCGGGACTAATGAAAAACTGTTTTTT
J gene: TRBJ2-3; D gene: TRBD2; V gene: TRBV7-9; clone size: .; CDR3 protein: CASSRRGGLAPDTQYF; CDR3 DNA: TGTGCCAGCAGCCGTAGAGGGGGACTAGCCCCAGATACGCAGTATTTT
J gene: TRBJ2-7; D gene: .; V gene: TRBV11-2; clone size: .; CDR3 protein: CASSLNQGGEQYF; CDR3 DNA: TGTGCCAGCAGCTTAAATCAGGGGGGCGAGCAGTACTTC
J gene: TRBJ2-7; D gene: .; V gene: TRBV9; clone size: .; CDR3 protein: CASSVATDPYEQYF; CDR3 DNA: TGTGCCAGCAGCGTAGCGACTGATCCCTACGAGCAGTACTTC
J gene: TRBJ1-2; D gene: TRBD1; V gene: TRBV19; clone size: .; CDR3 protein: CASNPTGGYGYTF; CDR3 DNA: TGTGCCAGTAACCCGACAGGGGGCTATGGCTACACCTTC
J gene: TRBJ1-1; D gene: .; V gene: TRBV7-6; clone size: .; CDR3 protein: CASSWRGDTEAFF; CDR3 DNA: TGTGCCAGCAGCTGGAGGGGGGACACTGAAGCTTTCTTT
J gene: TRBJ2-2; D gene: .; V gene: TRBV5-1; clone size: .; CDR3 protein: CASSSRVGTGELFF; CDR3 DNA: TGCGCCAGCAGCAGCAGGGTCGGAACCGGGGAGCTGTTTTTT
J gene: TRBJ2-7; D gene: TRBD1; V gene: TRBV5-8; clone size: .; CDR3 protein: CASSLRDRGRREQYF; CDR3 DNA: TGTGCCAGCAGCTTACGGGACAGGGGTCGTAGGGAGCAGTACTTC
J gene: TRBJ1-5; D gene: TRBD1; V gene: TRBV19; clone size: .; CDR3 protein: CASSSPDRGPHQPQHF; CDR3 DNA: TGTGCCAGTAGTTCACCTGACAGGGGCCCCCATCAGCCCCAGCATTTT
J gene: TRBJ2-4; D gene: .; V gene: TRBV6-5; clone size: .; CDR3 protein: CASRGLAKNIQYF; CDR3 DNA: TGTGCCAGTCGGGGATTAGCCAAAAACATTCAGTACTTC
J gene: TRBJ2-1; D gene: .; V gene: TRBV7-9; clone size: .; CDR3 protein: CASSLGTDYNEQFF; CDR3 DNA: TGTGCCAGCAGCTTAGGGACAGACTACAATGAGCAGTTCTTC
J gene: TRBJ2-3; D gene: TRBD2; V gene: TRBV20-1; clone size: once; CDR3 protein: CSASHGGEGYF; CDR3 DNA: TGCAGTGCTAGTCACGGCGGGGAGGGGTATTTT
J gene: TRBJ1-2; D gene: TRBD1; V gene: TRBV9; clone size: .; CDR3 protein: CASSVGTGRGGYTF; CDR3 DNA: TGTGCCAGCAGCGTAGGGACAGGGAGAGGTGGCTACACCTTC
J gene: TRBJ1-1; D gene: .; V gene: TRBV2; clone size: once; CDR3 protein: CASARDTLEAFF; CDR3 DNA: TGTGCCTCAGCACGCGATACCCTTGAAGCTTTCTTT
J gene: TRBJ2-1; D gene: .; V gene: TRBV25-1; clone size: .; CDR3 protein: CASSRDLGEQFF; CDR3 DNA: TGTGCCAGCAGCAGGGATCTGGGTGAGCAGTTCTTC
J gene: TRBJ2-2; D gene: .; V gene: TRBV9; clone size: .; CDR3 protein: CASSVAGRGANTGELFF; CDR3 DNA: TGTGCCAGCAGCGTAGCGGGAAGGGGCGCGAACACCGGGGAGCTGTTTTTT
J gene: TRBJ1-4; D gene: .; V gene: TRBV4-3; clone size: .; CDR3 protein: CASSQESRDNEKLFF; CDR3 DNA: TGCGCCAGCAGCCAAGAGAGTAGGGATAATGAAAAACTGTTTTTT
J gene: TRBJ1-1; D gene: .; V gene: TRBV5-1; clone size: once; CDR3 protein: CASSLLGSNTEAFF; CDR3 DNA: TGCGCCAGCAGCTTGCTAGGTTCGAACACTGAAGCTTTCTTT
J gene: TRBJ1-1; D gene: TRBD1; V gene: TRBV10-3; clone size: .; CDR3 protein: CAIWGQGMEAEAFF; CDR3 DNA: TGTGCCATCTGGGGACAGGGAATGGAGGCAGAAGCTTTCTTT
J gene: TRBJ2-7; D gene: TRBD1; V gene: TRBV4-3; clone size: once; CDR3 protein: CASSHPPGQGTPYEQYF; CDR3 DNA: TGCGCCAGCAGCCATCCCCCGGGACAGGGGACTCCCTACGAGCAGTACTTC
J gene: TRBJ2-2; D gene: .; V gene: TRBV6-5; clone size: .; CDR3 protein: CASSYGGRRDTGELFF; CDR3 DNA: TGTGCCAGCAGTTATGGGGGGCGCCGAGACACCGGGGAGCTGTTTTTT
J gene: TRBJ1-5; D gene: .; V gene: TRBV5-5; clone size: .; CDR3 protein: CASSLLGTGNQPQHF; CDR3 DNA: TGTGCCAGCAGCTTGCTGGGGACCGGCAATCAGCCCCAGCATTTT
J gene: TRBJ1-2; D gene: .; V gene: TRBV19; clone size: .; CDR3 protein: CASSRMSYGYTF; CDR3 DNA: TGTGCCAGTAGTAGAATGTCCTATGGCTACACCTTC
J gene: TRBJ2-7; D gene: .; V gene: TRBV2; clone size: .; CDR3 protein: CASSERETSNYEQYF; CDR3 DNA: TGTGCCAGCAGTGAGCGTGAGACATCAAATTACGAGCAGTACTTC
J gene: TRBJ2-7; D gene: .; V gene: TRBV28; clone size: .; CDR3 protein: CASTLTQVGPYEQYF; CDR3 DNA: TGTGCCAGCACCCTCACCCAAGTCGGCCCCTACGAGCAGTACTTC